The sequence of this T cell receptor (beta chain) was determined in a study of T cells in Graves' hyperthyroidism and ophthalmopathy (dated by TCRdb to about 2019). Turning to the overall study: Peripheral blood samples were taken at initial diagnosis, before any treatment was given. A discovery cohort of fewer than 110 patients, roughly 45 with Graves' ophthalmopathy and over 55 with stable Graves' hyperthyroidism, was used to find distinguishing TCR V-J signatures. Prospective prediction of ophthalmopathy was tested in an independent validation cohort of 18 to 20 hyperthyroidism patients and 17 patients who later progressed to ophthalmopathy. The roughly 90 discovery patients were divided at random into training and test sets in a 7:3 ratio. The study also compared thyroid tissue and blood T-cell repertoires from a handful of Graves' hyperthyroidism patients. Once sampling was done, hyperthyroidism patients were given methimazole at a starting dose of 30 mg daily, whereas ophthalmopathy patients were given high-dose intravenous methylprednisolone. The paper reports TCR Vbeta CDR3 sequencing of some 140 peripheral blood samples: around 45 ophthalmopathy, over 70 hyperthyroidism and roughly 17 progressor patients. The research as a whole found: During validation, the model predicted progression to ophthalmopathy a median of approximately 6 months ahead of onset, with just under 71% sensitivity and 72% to 85% specificity. Most expanded thyroid clonotypes (frequency above 0.001) were also detected in blood, a finding suggesting that blood repertoires may reflect thyroid immune responses. No statistical method was used to set the sample size in advance, and investigators knew the group allocation. A model built on a 13 V-J signature distinguished ophthalmopathy from stable hyperthyroidism, reaching 87.88% sensitivity and 81.08% specificity in cross-validation and 80%/75% in testing.

On this clonotype itself: No antigen is known for it. Base qualities were left out, and no much larger clone turns up one base away.

A patient counted as having stable Graves' hyperthyroidism if no progression to ophthalmopathy occurred over 18 months of follow-up. Hyperthyroidism patients were aged 18 to 65 years and newly diagnosed, with disease duration of less than 2 months. The study excluded patients with uncontrolled infections, other autoimmune diseases, pregnancy or lactation. Diagnoses were established on the basis of clinical symptoms, serum thyroxine and TRAb, thyroid ultrasound, and orbital computed tomography. Ficoll-Paque density gradient centrifugation was used to isolate PBMCs from approximately 10 ml of fresh peripheral blood. Total RNA was extracted with Trizol reagent, and quality was checked on an Agilent 2100 Bioanalyzer. Including cysteine and phenylalanine, the CDR3 has 16 amino acids. Only the CDR3 part of the read is kept: 48 bases, read in frame from the first base. V gives up 8 bases and J gives up 7 bases, and the segment between their germline ends measures 24 bases. From the germline V gene, CDR1 is MNHNS and CDR2 is SASEGT.

The TCR beta CDR3 regions were amplified from the RNA transcripts. The first round of RT-PCR for the TCR CDR3 was performed with the HTBI primer set and the Qiagen OneStep RT-PCR kit. Libraries were constructed in a second round of multiplex PCR, after which size selection and purification were carried out. Paired-end sequencing of the libraries was performed with 100 bp reads on an Illumina HiSeq2000. Per the authors' processing: SOAPnuke was used to process the raw data, with reads discarded if the reads contained adapters or uncalled bases, had a mean Phred below 15, or lacked an exact constant-primer or identifier match. COPE v1.2.5 was used to merge high-quality paired reads, and clonotypes were defined as unique nucleotide sequences. MiTCR v1.1 was used to align clonotypes to the IMGT TRBV, TRBD and TRBJ reference segments. The analysis was restricted to V-J combinations with a frequency above 0.0001, which together covered just over 99% of the repertoires. The TCS score was defined as the ratio of F50 (clonal expansion) to E x V (chaos), calculated using BLOSUM62-based TCRdist between CDR3 peptides within each V-J. Welch's t-statistics and random forest reduced around 520 V-J features to under 15, which were used in a naive Bayes classifier (R e1071). Using fastp at Q25 and MiXCR, TCRdb reprocessed the public reads and kept productive beta chains. CDR3 protein sequences are deduplicated, and each keeps its most common genes and DNA. These V and J calls derive from TCRdb rather than the authors' analysis. The sample table holds 400,000 to 500,000 distinct CDR3 sequences, of which about an eighth were seen once. The ten largest clonotypes hold around a sixth of the sample.

The sequence joins TRBV6-1 to TRBJ1-5, with TRBD1 as a weak D call on 5 bases. Sequenced input: blood. This receptor was identified in a woman aged 18-29 years with Graves' hyperthyroidism. The DNA is TGTGCCAGCCGTCTGCGCGCCGAGGGGCGCTGGCAGCCCCAGCATTTT. It codes for CASRLRAEGRWQPQHF.